This TCR beta chain appears in the sequencing data of a study of cytomegalovirus exposure and HLA in healthy donors. Whole-study findings and limits: Common viral pathogens were later found to be apparently linked to several of the most significant clusters.

A word on this clone: Antigen unknown.

Germline trimming cut 0 bases from V and 2 bases from J; bases unmatched to any gene: 4. The CDR3 runs to 15 residues. The germline gives CDR1 GTSNPN, CDR2 SVGIG (reference sequence). Healthy people donating bone marrow made up the donors. Primers: 60 Vbeta forward and 13 Jbeta reverse. Sequencing used immunoSEQ multiplex PCR; TCRdb keeps in-frame clones, though not all of them. The sample carries approximately 100,000 clones, roughly 82% recorded once. The TCR sequence derives from a man aged 35-49 years in good health and CMV-seropositive. The rearrangement joins TRBV30 to TRBJ2-1; 7 nucleotides agree with TRBD2. The sequenced sample was PBMCs. CDR3 region: CAWSVRRGTYNEQFF. The DNA for the CDR3 is TGTGCCTGGAGTGTTCGGCGGGGGACCTACAATGAGCAGTTCTTC.